The sequence of this TCR beta chain was determined in a study of T cells in Graves' hyperthyroidism and ophthalmopathy. This CDR3 comprises 18 residues. CDR1 is LNHDA, CDR2 SQIVND, per germline (reference sequence). With 0 bases clipped from V and 4 bases from J, the junction kept 9 bases outside the gene matches. TCR beta CDR3 regions were amplified from RNA transcripts. The TCR CDR3 was amplified in a first-round RT-PCR using the HTBI primer set. TCRdb processed the multiplex PCR reads anew with MiXCR; each CDR3 protein has one entry. The sample shows 33,000 or so distinct CDR3 sequences, 40% to 55% of them seen only once. Ten or more counts support this clonotype.

The sample consisted of blood. This clonotype originated in a woman aged 45 to 65 with Graves' hyperthyroidism that later progressed to Graves' ophthalmopathy. This chain uses TRBV19 with TRBJ2-1, with TRBD2 identical over 10 bases. The CDR3 DNA is TGTGCCAGTAGTATAGAAGGCGTAGCGGGAGGAAAATACAATGAGCAGTTCTTC. It yields the protein CASSIEGVAGGKYNEQFF.